These 26 T cell receptor beta chains share one sample of origin, sequenced in a study of shared clonotypes between healthy human individuals. Sequencing was performed with immunoSEQ multiplex PCR; in TCRdb, only in-frame clones are kept and a portion is missing. The data hold some 2.1 million clones, with about 95% observed a single time. Terminally differentiated effector memory CD45RA+ cells were excluded by CCR7 positive selection of CD45RO-negative cells. Sequenced input: naive CD8+ T cells sorted from blood. The receptors here all came from a man younger than 35 in good health.

The chain is built from TRBV25-1 and TRBJ2-7, with D possibly being TRBD1 (6 bases). V was trimmed by 4 bases and J by 6 bases, leaving 10 bases between them. CDR1 is MGHDK and CDR2 is SYGVNS in the germline V gene. This CDR3 has 12 residues. The CDR3 DNA is TGTGCCAGCAGTGTCACAGGGTCCGAGCAGTACTTC. It codes for CASSVTGSEQYF.

This chain uses TRBV11-2 with TRBJ2-1; D remains unclear. V lost 1 base, J lost 5 bases, and 6 bases lay in between. The CDR3 is made up of 13 amino acids. Germline CDR1 reads SGHAT; CDR2 reads FQNNGV. The CDR3 coding sequence is TGTGCCAGCAGCTTAGGGTTTAACAATGAGCAGTTCTTC. Its translation is CASSLGFNNEQFF.

The gene calls are TRBV29-1 and TRBJ2-2, with 9 bases matching TRBD1. The V segment lost 2 bases and the J segment 6 bases; nucleotides outside the gene matches: 7. The CDR3 has 15 residues. Looked up from germline, CDR1 is SQVTM and CDR2 is ANQGSEA. CDR3 amino acids: CSVEWRDRAPGELFF. The CDR3 DNA follows: TGCAGCGTTGAATGGCGGGACAGGGCCCCCGGGGAGCTGTTTTTT.

The chain combines TRBV5-4 with TRBJ2-7; 10 bases map to TRBD2. Per the germline V gene, CDR1 is SGHNT and CDR2 is YYREEE (reference sequence). V was pared by 4 bases and J by 2 bases, with 9 bases of the junction left unmatched. The CDR3 covers 16 residues. The CDR3 loop is CASSTHPTSGTYEQYF. CDR3 coding DNA: TGTGCCAGCAGCACCCACCCTACTAGCGGGACCTACGAGCAGTACTTC. The full variable domain, with the rest looked up from reference TRBV5-4 and TRBJ2-7, is ETGVTQSPTHLIKTRGQQVTLRCSSQSGHNTVSWYQQALGQGPQFIFQYYREEENGRGNFPPRFSGLQFPNYSSELNVNALELDDSALYLCASSTHPTSGTYEQYFGPGTRLTVT.

This clone was picked up a small number of times. V is TRBV9 and J is TRBJ1-1; D not certain. V was pared by 0 bases and J by 7 bases, with 10 bases between. The germline gives CDR1 SGDLS, CDR2 YYNGEE. This CDR3 is 13 amino acids long. The CDR3 DNA reads as TGTGCCAGCAGCGTAGTCGGTGGTGGTGAAGCTTTCTTT. The encoded protein is CASSVVGGGEAFF.

V usage is TRBV14 and J usage is TRBJ2-7, with 10 bases that match TRBD1. The CDR3 contains 15 residues. Trimming took 5 bases from V and 5 from J; bases not matched to a gene: 9. Germline values: CDR1 SGHDN, CDR2 FVKESK. The CDR3 loop is CASSLRTGGPDEQYF. CDR3 DNA sequence: TGTGCCAGCAGCTTAAGGACAGGGGGTCCCGACGAGCAGTACTTC.

The chain combines TRBV9 with TRBJ2-2, with TRBD2 matching 8 bases. CDR3 length: 18 residues. CDR1 and CDR2 (germline): SGDLS, YYNGEE. The trim removed 0 bases at V and 5 bases at J, leaving 12 bases unmatched. Here the CDR3 DNA reads TGTGCCAGCAGCGTAGCTGGGTCGGGAGGGCCCCTAACCGGGGAGCTGTTTTTT. Its protein product is CASSVAGSGGPLTGELFF.

This clone was counted once. The rearrangement joins TRBV5-8 to TRBJ2-5; possibly TRBD2 for D (5 bases). The ends were cut back, 1 base at V and 5 bases at J, with 6 bases in the middle. CDR1 is SGHTS, CDR2 YDEGEE, per germline. The CDR3 is made up of 12 amino acids. CDR3 DNA sequence: TGTGCCAGCAGCTTGCGAGGGGAGACCCAGTACTTC. This translates into CASSLRGETQYF.

The chain is built from TRBV10-2 and TRBJ2-7; TRBD1 or TRBD2 may be the D gene (5 bases each). Germline CDR1 is WSHSY and CDR2 is SAAADI. Trimming left V 4 bases short and J 3 bases short, with 10 bases between. The CDR3 totals 13 residues. The CDR3 DNA follows: TGCGCCAGCAGTGGGGACCAGAGCTACGAGCAGTACTTC. It yields the protein CASSGDQSYEQYF.

The chain joins TRBV5-1 to TRBJ2-1; D gene ambiguous. This CDR3 has 13 amino acids. V lost 6 bases and J lost 3, with 10 bases in between. Germline assignment: CDR1 SGHRS and CDR2 YFSETQ. Here the CDR3 DNA reads TGCGCCAGCATGGCCTCTGACTACAATGAGCAGTTCTTC. It specifies CASMASDYNEQFF.

This clone was found a few times. This chain connects TRBV5-4 to TRBJ2-7; D could derive from TRBD1 or TRBD2 (5 bases each). CDR1 SGHNT and CDR2 YYREEE come from the germline V gene (reference sequence). Between the trimmed V and J ends, which lost 3 bases and 1 base, there was a span of 8 bases. The CDR3 extends over 13 amino acids. The CDR3 sequence is CASSWDGSYEQYF. The CDR3 bases are TGTGCCAGCAGCTGGGACGGATCCTACGAGCAGTACTTC.

V gene TRBV28 combines with J gene TRBJ1-1, with a tentative D call TRBD1 (5 bases). The CDR3 is 14 residues long. Trimming stripped 8 bases from V and 4 bases from J, with 17 bases between. CDR1 MDHEN and CDR2 SYDVKM come from the germline V gene. CDR3 DNA sequence: TGTGCCAGCGCTGGGGAGGGGTGGTTCACTGAAGCTTTCTTT. Its protein product is CASAGEGWFTEAFF.

This sequence joins TRBV7-9 and TRBJ2-5; TRBD2 might be the D (5 bases). The CDR3 is 16 residues long. The germline CDR1 and CDR2 sequences are SEHNR and FQNEAQ (reference sequence). Trimming cost V 5 bases and J 2 bases, with 18 bases left between them. The chain's CDR3 is CASSLGSEGSQETQYF. As DNA, the CDR3 is TGTGCCAGCAGCCTGGGTTCTGAGGGTTCACAAGAGACCCAGTACTTC.

CDR3: CASSLISGADEQFF. The CDR3 region has the DNA TGTGCCAGCAGCTTAATTAGCGGGGCCGATGAGCAGTTCTTC. The chain links TRBV7-2 to TRBJ2-1; TRBD2 matches 8 bases. V was pared by 2 bases and J by 8 bases, with 5 bases of the junction left unmatched. Germline V gene data show CDR1 as SGHTA and CDR2 as FQGNSA. This CDR3 has 14 amino acids.

V usage is TRBV6-4 and J usage is TRBJ2-1, with a possible D match to TRBD1 (5 bases). Germline V gene sequence: CDR1 MRHNA, CDR2 SNTAGT. The V gene lost 5 bases and the J gene lost 0 bases, with 14 bases spanning the gap. CDR3 size: 16 residues. The CDR3 here is CASSWVGDSSYNEQFF. CDR3 sequence (DNA): TGTGCCAGCAGTTGGGTGGGTGACAGCTCCTACAATGAGCAGTTCTTC.

This clone came up once. The chain carries TRBV4-1 and TRBJ2-1, with D possibly being TRBD1 (6 bases). Germline V gene lookup returns CDR1 MGHRA and CDR2 YSYEKL. This CDR3 is built from 13 residues. Trimming took off 0 bases at V and 8 bases at J, with 8 bases between the two ends. As DNA, the CDR3 is TGCGCCAGCAGCCAAGAACAGGGTTATGAGCAGTTCTTC. The encoded protein is CASSQEQGYEQFF.

The rearrangement uses TRBV11-2 and TRBJ2-5, with no clear D. V was clipped by 1 base and J by 5 bases, with 11 bases between them. CDR3 length equals 14 residues. Germline-derived CDR1 and CDR2 are SGHAT and FQNNGV. The CDR3 DNA follows: TGTGCCAGCAGCTTAGTATCACAGAGGGAGACCCAGTACTTC. Its protein is CASSLVSQRETQYF.

CDR3 loop: CASSQVSGRTDYEQYF. The DNA of the CDR3 is TGCGCCAGCAGCCAAGTATCGGGACGGACTGACTACGAGCAGTACTTC. This sequence joins TRBV4-1 and TRBJ2-7; D is tentatively TRBD1 or TRBD2 (5 bases each). The ends were cut back, 1 base at V and 3 bases at J, with 16 bases in the middle. The CDR3 sequence is 16 residues long. Germline CDR1 reads MGHRA; CDR2 reads YSYEKL.

The V and J genes are TRBV7-9 and TRBJ2-3; a weak D match, TRBD1 (5 bases). Germline loops: CDR1 SEHNR, CDR2 FQNEAQ (reference sequence). The CDR3 extends over 16 amino acids. V was pared by 2 bases and J by 0 bases, with 12 bases between. The CDR3: CASSLKGPGSTDTQYF. Here the CDR3 DNA reads TGTGCCAGCAGCTTAAAAGGGCCAGGGAGCACAGATACGCAGTATTTT.

Only one count was recorded for this clone. The chain carries TRBV11-2 and TRBJ2-7; D is unresolved. This CDR3 contains 13 residues. Trimming pared 3 bases from V and 3 bases from J, leaving 9 bases between. From germline, CDR1 is SGHAT and CDR2 FQNNGV. CDR3 sequence (DNA): TGTGCCAGCAGCTTTCCCTTAAACTACGAGCAGTACTTC. Residues: CASSFPLNYEQYF.

The chain combines TRBV13 with TRBJ2-2; no firm D call. V lost 0 bases and J lost 5, with 7 bases in between. The CDR3 runs 14 residues. The V gene's germline CDR1 is PRHDT and CDR2 FYEKMQ (reference sequence). The DNA for the CDR3 is TGTGCCAGCAGCTTAGGTCTTCAAACCGGGGAGCTGTTTTTT. It is translated as CASSLGLQTGELFF.

The chain has TRBV6-6 and TRBJ1-5, with D hard to call. This CDR3 is 13 amino acids long. The V end was cut by 5 bases, the J end by 3 bases, with 8 bases between. The germline V gene has CDR1 MNHNY and CDR2 SVGAGI (reference sequence). The CDR3 here is CASSQYTNQPQHF. In DNA, the CDR3 is TGTGCCAGCAGTCAATACACCAATCAGCCCCAGCATTTT.

The chain combines TRBV7-9 with TRBJ1-2; 9 nucleotides match TRBD1. Looked up from germline, CDR1 is SEHNR and CDR2 is FQNEAQ (reference sequence). V shed 1 base and J 7 bases; nucleotides not matched to a gene: 10. CDR3 length equals 16 residues. CDR3 protein: CASSLGDRGISSGYTF. The CDR3 coding sequence is TGTGCCAGCAGCTTAGGCGACAGGGGGATATCCTCTGGCTACACCTTC.

The chain couples TRBV7-8 to TRBJ2-1; 12 positions agree with TRBD2. The length of the CDR3 is 15 residues. The ends lost 5 bases at V and 9 bases at J; junction bases unmatched: 8. Looked up from germline, CDR1 is SGHVS and CDR2 is FQNEAQ. The CDR3 sequence is CASSPALAGGGEQFF. The CDR3 coding sequence is TGTGCCAGCAGCCCAGCACTAGCGGGAGGAGGTGAGCAGTTCTTC. Drawing the rest from reference TRBV7-8 and TRBJ2-1, the complete variable domain is GAGVSQSPRYKVAKRGQDVALRCDPISGHVSLFWYQQALGQGPEFLTYFQNEAQLDKSGLPSDRFFAERPEGSVSTLKIQRTQQEDSAVYLCASSPALAGGGEQFFGPGTRLTVL.

V gene TRBV7-9 combines with J gene TRBJ2-3, with D possibly being TRBD1 (5 bases). The germline V gene has CDR1 SEHNR and CDR2 FQNEAQ (reference sequence). The V end was cut by 5 bases, the J end by 3 bases, with 18 bases between. This CDR3 has 16 amino acids. The chain's CDR3 is CASSQGAEAFTDTQYF. As DNA, the CDR3 is TGTGCCAGCAGCCAAGGGGCAGAGGCCTTTACAGATACGCAGTATTTT.

About this clone: This CDR3 is also generated by other DNA sequences in the sample. The chain uses TRBV27 and TRBJ2-2; D may be TRBD1 (5 bases). The CDR3 is 14 residues long. Germline assignment: CDR1 MNHEY and CDR2 SMNVEV (reference sequence). Trimming took 2 bases from V and 7 from J, leaving 11 bases between them. CDR3: CASSLGQGSGELFF. The CDR3 bases are TGTGCCAGCAGTTTAGGGCAGGGAAGCGGGGAGCTGTTTTTT.